The clone carrying this T cell receptor (beta chain) was observed many times. The TCR library protocol attached unique molecular identifiers to the individual cDNA molecules. TCRdb called the 5' RACE reads again in MiXCR, with one record for every CDR3 protein. The table has around 50,000 distinct CDR3 sequences, around 9.5% seen once; the top ten hold about 8%. The data are from a study of early T cells in non-severe SARS-CoV-2 infection. At the level of the study: With bulk RNA from unsorted whole blood as input, sequencing yielded unpaired chains.

CDR1 and CDR2 (germline): SEHNR, FQNEAQ (reference sequence). V was clipped by 5 bases and J by 9 bases, with 11 bases between them. This CDR3 region has 12 residues. The sample was whole blood. V and J are TRBV7-9 and TRBJ2-1; perhaps D is TRBD1 or TRBD2 (6 bases each). This clonotype was sampled from an adult who was a healthcare worker with PCR-confirmed SARS-CoV-2 infection or an uninfected control (not recorded which). The CDR3 sequence: CASSARGAEQFF. DNA of the CDR3: TGTGCCAGCAGCGCGAGGGGGGCTGAGCAGTTCTTC.